Presented here are 16 T cell receptor beta chains from one specimen sequenced in a study of T cells in narcolepsy. The protocol was immunoSEQ multiplex PCR, while the TCRdb copy is restricted to in-frame clones and leaves out a portion. The data show 30,000 to 40,000 clones, roughly 77% seen once. What was sequenced was memory (CD45RA-) CD4+ T cells from blood. These receptors were obtained from a human donor in good health.

The chain combines TRBV19 with TRBJ2-2; TRBD1 might be the D (5 bases). V was shortened by 4 bases and J by 1 base, with 7 bases between the two germline ends. The CDR3 spans 14 residues. In germline, CDR1 is LNHDA, CDR2 SQIVND (reference sequence). The CDR3 nucleotides read TGTGCCAGTAGTAAGGACAAGAACACCGGGGAGCTGTTTTTT. Translation: CASSKDKNTGELFF.

The gene calls are TRBV7-7 and TRBJ2-1, with D perhaps being TRBD1 or TRBD2 (5 bases each). Trimming took off 5 bases at V and 6 bases at J, with 17 bases between the two ends. From germline, CDR1 is SSHAT and CDR2 FNYEAQ (reference sequence). The CDR3 sequence is 15 residues long. In DNA, the CDR3 is TGTGCCAGCAGCCCAGTGGGGGAGTGGGGCAATGAGCAGTTCTTC. Translation gives CASSPVGEWGNEQFF.

The chain combines TRBV7-2 with TRBJ2-7; perhaps TRBD1 as D (5 bases). Trimming removed 4 bases from V and 3 bases from J, with 7 bases in between. The germline V gene encodes CDR1 SGHTA and CDR2 FQGNSA. The CDR3 runs 12 residues. CDR3 in amino acids: CASSSQGYEQYF. CDR3 bases: TGTGCCAGCAGCTCCCAGGGCTACGAGCAGTACTTC.

This clone is medium-sized by share. The genes are TRBV5-1 and TRBJ1-1, with D unclear. The germline V gene has CDR1 SGHRS and CDR2 YFSETQ. The CDR3 loop spans 14 amino acids. V lost 0 bases and J lost 0, with 6 bases in between. Written as DNA, the CDR3 is TGCGCCAGCAGCTTGGATACTGTGAACACTGAAGCTTTCTTT. Translating it yields CASSLDTVNTEAFF.

The J gene is TRBJ2-7, the V gene TRBV7-2; maybe TRBD1 (6 bases). The CDR3 is made up of 15 amino acids. Trimming pared 2 bases from V and 3 bases from J, leaving 14 bases between. Germline V gene data show CDR1 as SGHTA and CDR2 as FQGNSA. The CDR3 is CASSLSGQNLYEQYF. For the CDR3, the DNA is TGTGCCAGCAGCTTATCCGGACAGAATCTCTACGAGCAGTACTTC. The full variable domain, completed using reference TRBV7-2 and TRBJ2-7, is GAGVSQSPSNKVTEKGKDVELRCDPISGHTALYWYRQSLGQGLEFLIYFQGNSAPDKSGLPSDRFSAERTGGSVSTLTIQRTQQEDSAVYLCASSLSGQNLYEQYFGPGTRLTVT.

The chain has TRBV2 and TRBJ1-1; D is undetermined. Germline CDR1 SNHLY, CDR2 FYNNEI. This CDR3 comprises 13 residues. V was trimmed by 5 bases and J by 3 bases, leaving 10 bases between them. CDR3 bases: TGTGCCAGCAGTTCAAACGCCTACACTGAAGCTTTCTTT. It encodes CASSSNAYTEAFF. Combining the CDR3 with reference TRBV2 and TRBJ1-1 gives the whole variable domain EPEVTQTPSHQVTQMGQEVILRCVPISNHLYFYWYRQILGQKVEFLVSFYNNEISEKSEIFDDQFSVERPDGSNFTLKIRSTKLEDSAMYFCASSSNAYTEAFFGQGTRLTVV.

V is TRBV9 and J is TRBJ2-1; 11 nucleotides agree with TRBD2. This CDR3 region has 17 residues. CDR1 is SGDLS and CDR2 is YYNGEE in the germline V gene. The V and J ends lost 0 bases and 4 bases, in that order; junction bases with no gene match: 6. The CDR3 nucleotides read TGTGCCAGCAGCGTAGATTGGCTAGCGGGAGGATACAATGAGCAGTTCTTC. Its translation: CASSVDWLAGGYNEQFF.

The J gene is TRBJ1-2, the V gene TRBV25-1; 8 nucleotides align to TRBD1. The CDR3 is 14 amino acids. Germline loops: CDR1 MGHDK, CDR2 SYGVNS. Losses at the gene ends were 6 bases for V and 1 base for J; bases not matched to a gene: 4. The chain's CDR3 is CASRRTGFNYGYTF. CDR3 DNA sequence: TGTGCCAGCAGGCGGACAGGGTTTAACTATGGCTACACCTTC.

This sequence joins TRBV5-1 and TRBJ2-7; 7 bases are a match to TRBD2. CDR1 SGHRS and CDR2 YFSETQ come from the germline V gene. This CDR3 is built from 15 residues. The V and J ends lost 5 bases and 3 bases, in that order; junction bases with no gene match: 11. Here the CDR3 DNA reads TGCGCCAGCAGATATGGGGAGGGTCCCTACTACGAGCAGTACTTC. This codes for CASRYGEGPYYEQYF.

The rearrangement links TRBV5-1 to TRBJ1-1; maybe TRBD1 (5 bases). The V and J ends lost 3 bases and 3 bases respectively, with 15 bases between them. CDR3 size: 15 residues. CDR1 and CDR2 from the germline V gene are SGHRS and YFSETQ. DNA of the CDR3: TGCGCCAGCAGCTCCACTGACAGATGGGACACTGAAGCTTTCTTT. Protein sequence: CASSSTDRWDTEAFF.

This clone was detected once. This chain connects TRBV5-1 to TRBJ1-6; D is uncertain. The CDR3 sequence is 14 residues long. The V end lost 0 bases, the J end lost 8 bases, and 9 bases lay between the germline ends. The V gene's germline CDR1 is SGHRS and CDR2 YFSETQ. The CDR3 protein is CASSLGTGDSPLHF. The CDR3 nucleotides are TGCGCCAGCAGCTTGGGGACTGGCGATTCACCCCTCCACTTT.

In DNA, the CDR3 is TGTGCCAGCAGCGTAGTGGGGGCTAAGGGAAATGAGCAGTTCTTC. Protein product: CASSVVGAKGNEQFF. This chain joins TRBV9 and TRBJ2-1, with D possibly TRBD1 on 6 matching bases. Trimming removed 0 bases at V and 7 bases at J, with 14 bases between. This CDR3 region has 15 residues. Germline assignment: CDR1 SGDLS and CDR2 YYNGEE.

The chain carries TRBV19 and TRBJ2-7; TRBD1 agrees at 9 bases. J was trimmed by 0 bases and V by 2 bases; bases with no gene match: 5. Germline V gene sequence: CDR1 LNHDA, CDR2 SQIVND (reference sequence). This CDR3 is 16 amino acids long. CDR3 region: CASSIYGQGPSYEQYF. CDR3 coding DNA: TGTGCCAGTAGTATATACGGACAGGGGCCCTCCTACGAGCAGTACTTC. The variable domain in full, with the rest retrieved from reference TRBV19 and TRBJ2-7, is DGGITQSPKYLFRKEGQNVTLSCEQNLNHDAMYWYRQDPGQGLRLIYYSQIVNDFQKGDIAEGYSVSREKKESFPLTVTSAQKNPTAFYLCASSIYGQGPSYEQYFGPGTRLTVT.

The chain employs TRBV9 and TRBJ2-1; 11 bases are shared with TRBD2. V trimming: 7 bases; J trimming: 0 bases; junction bases outside the gene matches: 18. The V gene's germline CDR1 is SGDLS and CDR2 YYNGEE. This CDR3 comprises 20 residues. CDR3 amino acids: CASARKGAGSGGDSYNEQFF. The CDR3 region has the DNA TGTGCCAGCGCCAGGAAGGGAGCGGGTAGCGGGGGGGACTCCTACAATGAGCAGTTCTTC.

The chain recombines TRBV11-3 with TRBJ2-6; no firm D call. Germline CDR1 and CDR2: SGHNT and YENEEA. This CDR3 is built from 15 residues. The V end lost 5 bases, the J end lost 0 bases, and 8 bases lay between the germline ends. The CDR3 region has the DNA TGTGCCAGCAGCCCATACACCTCTGGGGCCAACGTCCTGACTTTC. Translated: CASSPYTSGANVLTF.

The chain uses TRBV10-3 and TRBJ1-2; unclear D gene. Germline V gene sequence: CDR1 ENHRY, CDR2 SYGVKD. The CDR3 loop spans 15 amino acids. V was trimmed by 10 bases and J by 4 bases, leaving 22 bases between them. CDR3 protein: CASRRRTPEAYGYTF. The CDR3 nucleotides read TGTGCCAGCAGGCGCAGGACCCCTGAGGCCTATGGCTACACCTTC.